This entry describes one T cell receptor beta chain. Antigen specificity is unknown. Sequencing targeted expressed TCRB transcripts, as all isolated RNA had been reverse transcribed. Produced via immunoSEQ multiplex PCR; TCRdb's table is partial and in-frame only. The sample has 300,000 to 350,000 clones; 13% are singletons. From germline, CDR1 is SGHTA and CDR2 FQGNSA. CDR3 length: 15 amino acids. The ends lost 3 bases at V and 3 bases at J; junction bases unmatched: 5. This record belongs to a study of beta chain features in type 1 diabetes. Background on the study: Investigators examined around 98 million sorted cells across all samples.

On average, the one heparinised blood draw given by each donor was approximately 120 mL. Findings of the study overall: Shortening that was moderate but significant affected the TCRB CDR3s of Type 1 diabetes patients in all four CD4+ subsets. Fewer junction insertions and more nucleotide deletions appeared in type 1 diabetes patients.

This chain connects TRBV7-2 to TRBJ2-3; TRBD2 matches 8 bases. The receptor was derived from a woman in her late teens or twenties with type 1 diabetes. Sequencing used naive CD4+ T cells from blood. The CDR3 DNA reads as TGTGCCAGCAGCTTCCCTACTAGCGGTACAGATACGCAGTATTTT. Residues: CASSFPTSGTDTQYF.